This record looks at one T cell receptor (beta chain) sequence and its context. The antigen remains unidentified. These data come from a study of T cell responses to AZD1222 COVID-19 vaccine. At the level of the study: Pooling covered second doses at about 4 or about 12 weeks. Whole-study results and caveats: Breadth and depth of Spike-specific TCRs rose after two AZD1222 doses. In all cases, repertoires were sampled only after the peak T cell response. The donor cohort was predominantly white British with a female majority, and clonal diversity may have been underestimated.

Some clones are missing from TCRdb's copy, which holds only in-frame ones; the method was immunoSEQ multiplex PCR. Of over 65,000 clones listed, 80% to 90% were seen once; the top ten hold 6% to 9%. The CDR3 consists of 19 residues. Between the trimmed V and J ends, which lost 1 base and 0 bases, there was a span of 16 bases. Germline CDR1 LGHDT, CDR2 YNNKEL (reference sequence). The chain links TRBV3-1 (or the pseudogene TRBV3-2) to TRBJ2-6; D not certain. The clonotype comes from an adult in good health. Here the sequenced sample was peripheral blood, taken on day 0 of AZD1222 vaccination. The CDR3 DNA follows: TGTGCCAGCAGCCAAGGCGCAGGCTCATACCACTCTGGGGCCAACGTCCTGACTTTC. Its protein is CASSQGAGSYHSGANVLTF.